This TCR beta chain came from a study of OX40 agonist ivuxolimab in advanced cancers. The data were produced by immunoSEQ multiplex PCR, yet TCRdb's version contains in-frame clones alone and is incomplete. The sample lists 60,000 to 75,000 clones, 75% to 95% seen once, with around 14% in the top ten. The germline V gene has CDR1 GTSNPN and CDR2 SVGIG (reference sequence). The CDR3 runs to 16 residues. V shed 3 bases and J shed 8 bases, with 22 bases lying between them. This clone was observed a few times. Sequencing used CD4+ or CD8+ T cells sorted from blood, obtained in a trial of the OX40 agonist ivuxolimab. This TCR was sampled from an adult with an advanced solid tumor such as melanoma, head and neck, liver or kidney cancer. The chain links TRBV30 to TRBJ1-4, with D possibly being TRBD1 (6 bases). The DNA of the CDR3 is TGTGCCTGGAGCAAAATAGGAACAGGGATAGGGGAAAAACTGTTTTTT. This gives the protein CAWSKIGTGIGEKLFF.